This T cell receptor (beta chain) was identified during a study of technical replicates of blood from a handful of donors. From germline, CDR1 is SGHNT and CDR2 YYREEE (reference sequence). The length of the CDR3 is 15 residues. Germline trimming cut 3 bases from V and 5 bases from J; bases unmatched to any gene: 7. Data came from immunoSEQ multiplex PCR; TCRdb stores just in-frame clones and leaves some out. Counted here are fewer than 95,000 clones, approximately 94% occurring once; the ten biggest clones make up approximately 0.25%. This TCR came from a human donor in good health. The chain carries TRBV5-4 and TRBJ1-5; 8 nucleotides agree with TRBD1. Source material: T cells isolated from PBMCs. CDR3 sequence (DNA): TGTGCCAGCAGCTCCTCCACGGACAGGGATCAGCCCCAGCATTTT. This codes for CASSSSTDRDQPQHF.